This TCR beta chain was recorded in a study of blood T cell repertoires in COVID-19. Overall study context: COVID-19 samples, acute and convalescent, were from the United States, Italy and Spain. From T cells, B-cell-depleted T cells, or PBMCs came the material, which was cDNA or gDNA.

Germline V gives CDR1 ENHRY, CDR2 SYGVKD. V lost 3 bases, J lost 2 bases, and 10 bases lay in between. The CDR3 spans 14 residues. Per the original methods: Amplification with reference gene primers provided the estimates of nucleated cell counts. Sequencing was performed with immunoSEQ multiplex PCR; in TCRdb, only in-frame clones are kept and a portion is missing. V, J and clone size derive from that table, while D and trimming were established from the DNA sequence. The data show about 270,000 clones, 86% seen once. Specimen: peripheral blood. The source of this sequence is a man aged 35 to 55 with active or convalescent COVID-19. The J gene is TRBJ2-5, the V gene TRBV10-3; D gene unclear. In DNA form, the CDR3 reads TGTGCCATCAGTGAAGGAGACGGACAAGAGACCCAGTACTTC. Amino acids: CAISEGDGQETQYF.